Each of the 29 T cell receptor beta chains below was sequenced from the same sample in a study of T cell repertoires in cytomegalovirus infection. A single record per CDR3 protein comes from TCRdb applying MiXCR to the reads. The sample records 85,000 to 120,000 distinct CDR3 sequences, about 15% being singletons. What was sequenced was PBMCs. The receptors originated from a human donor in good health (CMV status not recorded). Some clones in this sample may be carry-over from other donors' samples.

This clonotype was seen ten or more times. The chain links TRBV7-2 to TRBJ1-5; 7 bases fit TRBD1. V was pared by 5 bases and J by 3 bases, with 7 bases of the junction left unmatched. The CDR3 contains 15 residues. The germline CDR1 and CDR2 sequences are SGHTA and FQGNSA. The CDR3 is CASSLRDSPNQPQHF. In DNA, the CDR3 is TGTGCCAGCAGCCTCCGGGACAGCCCCAATCAGCCCCAGCATTTT. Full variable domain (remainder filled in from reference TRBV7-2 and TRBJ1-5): GAGVSQSPSNKVTEKGKDVELRCDPISGHTALYWYRQSLGQGLEFLIYFQGNSAPDKSGLPSDRFSAERTGGSVSTLTIQRTQQEDSAVYLCASSLRDSPNQPQHFGDGTRLSIL.

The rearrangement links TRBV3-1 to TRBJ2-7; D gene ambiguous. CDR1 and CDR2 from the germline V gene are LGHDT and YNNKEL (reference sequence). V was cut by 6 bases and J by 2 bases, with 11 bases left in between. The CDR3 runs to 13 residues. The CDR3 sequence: CASSLGNTYEQYF. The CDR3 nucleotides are TGTGCCAGCAGTCTGGGGAATACCTACGAGCAGTACTTC.

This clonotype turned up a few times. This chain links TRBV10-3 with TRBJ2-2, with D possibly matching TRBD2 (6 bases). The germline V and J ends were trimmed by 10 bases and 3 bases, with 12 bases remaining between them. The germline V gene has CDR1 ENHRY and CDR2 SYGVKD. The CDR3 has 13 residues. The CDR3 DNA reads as TGTGCCACATGGGACTTTTACACCGGGGAGCTGTTTTTT. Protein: CATWDFYTGELFF.

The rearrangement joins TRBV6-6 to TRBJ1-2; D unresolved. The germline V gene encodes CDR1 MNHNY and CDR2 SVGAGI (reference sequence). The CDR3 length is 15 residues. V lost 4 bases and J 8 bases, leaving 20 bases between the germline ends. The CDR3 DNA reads TGTGCCAGCAGTTCGCCGAGGGAGGGTTTCGACGGCTACACCTTC. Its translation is CASSSPREGFDGYTF.

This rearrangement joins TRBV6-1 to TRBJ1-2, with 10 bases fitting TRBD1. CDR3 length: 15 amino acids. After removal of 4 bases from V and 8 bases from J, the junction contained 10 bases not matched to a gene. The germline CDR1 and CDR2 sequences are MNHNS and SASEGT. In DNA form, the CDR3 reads TGTGCCAGCAGTGCGACCGGGACAGGGGCAGGGGGCTACACCTTC. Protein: CASSATGTGAGGYTF.

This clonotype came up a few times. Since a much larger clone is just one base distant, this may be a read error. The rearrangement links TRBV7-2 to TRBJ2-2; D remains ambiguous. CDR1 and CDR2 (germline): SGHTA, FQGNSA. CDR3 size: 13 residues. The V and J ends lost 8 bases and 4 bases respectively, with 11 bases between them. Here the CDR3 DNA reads TGTGCCAGCTGCCGGTCAGCCACCGGGGAGCTGTTTTTT. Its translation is CASCRSATGELFF.

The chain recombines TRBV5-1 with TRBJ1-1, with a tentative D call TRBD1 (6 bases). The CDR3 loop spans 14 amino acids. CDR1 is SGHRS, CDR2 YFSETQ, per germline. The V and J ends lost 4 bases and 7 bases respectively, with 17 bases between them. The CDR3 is CASSQDRWNREAFF. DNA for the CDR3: TGCGCCAGCAGCCAAGACAGGTGGAATCGTGAAGCTTTCTTT.

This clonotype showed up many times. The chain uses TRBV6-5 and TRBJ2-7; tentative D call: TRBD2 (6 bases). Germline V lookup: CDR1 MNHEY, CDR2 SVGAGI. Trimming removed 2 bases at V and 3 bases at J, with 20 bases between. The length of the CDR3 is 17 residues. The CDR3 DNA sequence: TGTGCCAGCAGTTACCAGGGCTATTGGGGCGGGAACTACGAGCAGTACTTC. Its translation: CASSYQGYWGGNYEQYF.

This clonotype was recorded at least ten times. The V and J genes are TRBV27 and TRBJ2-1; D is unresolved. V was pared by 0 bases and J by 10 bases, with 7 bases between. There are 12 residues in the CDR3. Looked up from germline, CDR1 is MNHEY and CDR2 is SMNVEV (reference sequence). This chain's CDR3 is CASSLSRREQFF. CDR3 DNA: TGTGCCAGCAGTTTATCTCGACGGGAGCAGTTCTTC.

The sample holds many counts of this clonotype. CDR3 in amino acids: CASSAPKGAGGLASTDTQYF. The CDR3 DNA is TGTGCCAGCAGCGCTCCAAAAGGGGCGGGGGGGCTCGCCTCCACAGATACGCAGTATTTT. This sequence joins TRBV11-2 and TRBJ2-3, with 9 bases lining up with TRBD2. V gave up 5 bases and J gave up 2 bases; unmatched junction bases: 20. The CDR3 covers 20 residues. Germline loops: CDR1 SGHAT, CDR2 FQNNGV.

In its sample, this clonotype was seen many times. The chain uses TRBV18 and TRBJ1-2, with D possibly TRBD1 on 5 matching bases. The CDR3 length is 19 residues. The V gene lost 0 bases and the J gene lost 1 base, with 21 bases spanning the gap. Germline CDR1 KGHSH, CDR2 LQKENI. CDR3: CASSPPPRGVGTYNYGYTF. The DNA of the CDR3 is TGTGCCAGCTCACCACCCCCTCGGGGAGTGGGGACCTATAACTATGGCTACACCTTC.

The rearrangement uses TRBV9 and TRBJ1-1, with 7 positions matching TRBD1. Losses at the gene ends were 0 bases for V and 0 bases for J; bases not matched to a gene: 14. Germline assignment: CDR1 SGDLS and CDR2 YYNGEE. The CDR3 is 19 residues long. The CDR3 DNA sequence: TGTGCCAGCAGCGTAGGGCCAGGGGGGGGGTGGGGATTGAACACTGAAGCTTTCTTT. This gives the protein CASSVGPGGGWGLNTEAFF.

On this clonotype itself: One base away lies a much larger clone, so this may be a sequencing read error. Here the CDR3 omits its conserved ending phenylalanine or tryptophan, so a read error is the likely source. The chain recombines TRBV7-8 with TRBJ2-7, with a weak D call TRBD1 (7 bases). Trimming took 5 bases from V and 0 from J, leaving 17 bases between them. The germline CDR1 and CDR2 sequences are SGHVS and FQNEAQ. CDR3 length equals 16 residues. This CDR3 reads CASSPLAGQYSYEQYL. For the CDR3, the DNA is TGTGCCAGCAGCCCCCTGGCGGGACAGTACTCCTACGAGCAGTACTTA.

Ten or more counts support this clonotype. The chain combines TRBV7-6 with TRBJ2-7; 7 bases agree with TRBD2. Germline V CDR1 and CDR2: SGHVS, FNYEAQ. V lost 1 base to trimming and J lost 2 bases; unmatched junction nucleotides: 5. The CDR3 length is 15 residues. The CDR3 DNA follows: TGTGCCAGCAGCTTAGAAGGCGCGGGGGCCTACGAGCAGTACTTC. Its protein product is CASSLEGAGAYEQYF. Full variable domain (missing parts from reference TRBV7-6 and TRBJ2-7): GAGVSQSPRYKVTKRGQDVALRCDPISGHVSLYWYRQALGQGPEFLTYFNYEAQQDKSGLPNDRFSAERPEGSISTLTIQRTEQRDSAMYRCASSLEGAGAYEQYFGPGTRLTVT.

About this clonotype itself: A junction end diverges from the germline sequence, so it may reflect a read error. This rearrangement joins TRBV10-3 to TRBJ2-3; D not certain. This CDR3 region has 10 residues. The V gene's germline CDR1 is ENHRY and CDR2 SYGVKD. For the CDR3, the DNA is TGTGCCATTTGCACAGATACGCATTATTTT. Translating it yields CAICTDTHYF.

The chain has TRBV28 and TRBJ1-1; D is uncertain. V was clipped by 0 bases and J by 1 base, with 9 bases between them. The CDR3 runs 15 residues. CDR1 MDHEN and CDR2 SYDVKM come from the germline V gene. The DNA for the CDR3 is TGTGCCAGCAGTTTATGGGAGGGCTCGAACACTGAAGCTTTCTTT. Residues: CASSLWEGSNTEAFF.

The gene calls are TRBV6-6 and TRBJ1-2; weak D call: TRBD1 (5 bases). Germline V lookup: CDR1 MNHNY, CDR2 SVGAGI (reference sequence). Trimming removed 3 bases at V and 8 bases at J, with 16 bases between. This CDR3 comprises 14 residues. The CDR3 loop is CASSYQGMAEGYTF. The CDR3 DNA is TGTGCCAGCAGTTATCAGGGAATGGCTGAGGGCTACACCTTC.

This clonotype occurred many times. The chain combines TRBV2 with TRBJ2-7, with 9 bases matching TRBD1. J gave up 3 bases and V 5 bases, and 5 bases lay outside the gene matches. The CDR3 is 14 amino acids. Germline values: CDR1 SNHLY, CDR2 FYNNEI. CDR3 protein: CASSPGQGSYEQYF. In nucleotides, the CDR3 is TGTGCCAGCAGTCCGGGACAGGGAAGCTACGAGCAGTACTTC.

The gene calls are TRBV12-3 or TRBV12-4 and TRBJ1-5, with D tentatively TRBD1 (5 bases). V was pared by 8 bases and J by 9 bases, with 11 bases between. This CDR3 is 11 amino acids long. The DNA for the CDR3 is TGTGCCAGCGGGACTGGAGGGCCCCAGCATTTT. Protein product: CASGTGGPQHF.

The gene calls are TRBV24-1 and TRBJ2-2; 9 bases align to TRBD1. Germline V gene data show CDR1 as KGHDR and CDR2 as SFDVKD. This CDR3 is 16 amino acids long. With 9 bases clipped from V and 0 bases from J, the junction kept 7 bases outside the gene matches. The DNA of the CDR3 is TGTGCCACCGGAGGGGGACAGGGATCGAACACCGGGGAGCTGTTTTTT. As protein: CATGGGQGSNTGELFF.

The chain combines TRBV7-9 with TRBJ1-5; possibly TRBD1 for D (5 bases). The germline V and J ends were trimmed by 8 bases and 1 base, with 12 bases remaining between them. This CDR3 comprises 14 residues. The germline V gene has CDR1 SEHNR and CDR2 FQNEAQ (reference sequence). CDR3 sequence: CASSFGDSNQPQHF. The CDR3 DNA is TGTGCCAGCTCTTTCGGGGACAGCAATCAGCCCCAGCATTTT.

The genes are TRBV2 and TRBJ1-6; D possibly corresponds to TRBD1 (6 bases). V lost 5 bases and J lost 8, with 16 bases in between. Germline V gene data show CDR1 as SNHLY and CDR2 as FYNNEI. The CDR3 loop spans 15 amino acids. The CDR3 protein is CASSLYRTADSPLHF. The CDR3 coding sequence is TGTGCCAGCAGTCTCTACCGGACAGCAGATTCACCCCTCCACTTT.

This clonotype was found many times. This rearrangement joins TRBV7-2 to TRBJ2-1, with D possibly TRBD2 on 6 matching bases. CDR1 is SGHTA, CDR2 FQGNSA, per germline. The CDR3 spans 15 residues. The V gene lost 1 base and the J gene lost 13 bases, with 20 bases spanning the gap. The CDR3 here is CASSLGLAKEVGQFF. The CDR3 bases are TGTGCCAGCAGCTTAGGGCTAGCGAAAGAGGTCGGACAGTTCTTC.

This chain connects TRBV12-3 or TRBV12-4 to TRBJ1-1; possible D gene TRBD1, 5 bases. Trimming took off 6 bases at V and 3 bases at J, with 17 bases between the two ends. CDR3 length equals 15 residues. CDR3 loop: CASRGLVGGHTEAFF. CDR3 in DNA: TGTGCCAGCAGGGGACTGGTTGGAGGACACACTGAAGCTTTCTTT.

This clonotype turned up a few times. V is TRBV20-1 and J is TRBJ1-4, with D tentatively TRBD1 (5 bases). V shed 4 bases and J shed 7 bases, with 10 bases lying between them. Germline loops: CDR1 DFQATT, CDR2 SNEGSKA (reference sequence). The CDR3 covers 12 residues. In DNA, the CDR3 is TGCAGTGCTATCCCCGGGGGTGAAAAACTGTTTTTT. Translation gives CSAIPGGEKLFF.

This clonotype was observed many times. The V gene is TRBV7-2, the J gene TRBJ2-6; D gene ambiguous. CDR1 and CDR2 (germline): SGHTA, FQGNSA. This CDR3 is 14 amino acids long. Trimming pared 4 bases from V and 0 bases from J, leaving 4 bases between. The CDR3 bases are TGTGCCAGCAGCTCAGACTCTGGGGCCAACGTCCTGACTTTC. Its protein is CASSSDSGANVLTF.

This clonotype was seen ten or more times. The CDR3 coding sequence is TGTGCCAGCAGCCTAACTACCCCAGGGCCTGGAAACACCATATATTTT. Translation: CASSLTTPGPGNTIYF. The chain carries TRBV7-2 and TRBJ1-3; D possibly corresponds to TRBD1 (5 bases). The V gene lost 5 bases and the J gene lost 2 bases, with 16 bases spanning the gap. Per the germline V gene, CDR1 is SGHTA and CDR2 is FQGNSA. There are 16 residues in the CDR3.

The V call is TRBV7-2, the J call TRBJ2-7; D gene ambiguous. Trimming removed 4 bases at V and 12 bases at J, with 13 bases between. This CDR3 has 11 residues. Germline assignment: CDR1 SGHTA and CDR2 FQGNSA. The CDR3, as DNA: TGTGCCAGCAGCTACGACACCGGTCTGTACTTC. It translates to CASSYDTGLYF.

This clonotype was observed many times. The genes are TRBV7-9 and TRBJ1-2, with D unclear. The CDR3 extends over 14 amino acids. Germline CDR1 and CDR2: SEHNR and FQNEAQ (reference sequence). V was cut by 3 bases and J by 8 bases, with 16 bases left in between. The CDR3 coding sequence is TGTGCCAGCAGCTTCCCGGGCCCCCGGGAAGGCTACACCTTC. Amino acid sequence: CASSFPGPREGYTF.